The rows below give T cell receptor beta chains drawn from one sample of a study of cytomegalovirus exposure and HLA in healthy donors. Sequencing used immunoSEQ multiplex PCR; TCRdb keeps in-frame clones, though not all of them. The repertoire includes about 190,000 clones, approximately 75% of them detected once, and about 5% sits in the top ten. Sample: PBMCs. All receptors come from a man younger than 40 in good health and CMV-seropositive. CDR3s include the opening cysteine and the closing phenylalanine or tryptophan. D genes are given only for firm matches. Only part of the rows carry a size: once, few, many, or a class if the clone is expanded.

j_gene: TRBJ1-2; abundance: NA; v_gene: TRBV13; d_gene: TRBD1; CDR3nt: TGTGCCAGCAGCGGAAACAGGGGGGCCTATGGCTACACCTTC; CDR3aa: CASSGNRGAYGYTF
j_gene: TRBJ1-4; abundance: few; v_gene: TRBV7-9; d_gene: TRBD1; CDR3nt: TGTGCCAGCAGCGCCCGACAGGGGGTGGGTGAAAAACTGTTTTTT; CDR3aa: CASSARQGVGEKLFF
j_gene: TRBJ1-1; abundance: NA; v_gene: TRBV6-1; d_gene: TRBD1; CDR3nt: TGTGCCAGCAGGCTGGAGACAGGGGCGGTCTCTGAAGCTTTCTTT; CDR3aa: CASRLETGAVSEAFF
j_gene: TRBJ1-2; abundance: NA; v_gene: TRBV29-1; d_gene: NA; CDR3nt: TGCAGCGCCGGGTGGCAGGGTGACTACACCTTC; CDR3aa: CSAGWQGDYTF
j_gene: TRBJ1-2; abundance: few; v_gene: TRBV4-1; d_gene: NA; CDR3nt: TGCGCCAGCAGCCAAGATTGGGGGAACAGGGCGAGTGGCTACACCTTC; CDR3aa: CASSQDWGNRASGYTF
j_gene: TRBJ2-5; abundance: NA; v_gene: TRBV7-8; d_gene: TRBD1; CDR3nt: TGTGCCAGCAGCTCCGACAGGGTCCAAGAGACCCAGTACTTC; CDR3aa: CASSSDRVQETQYF
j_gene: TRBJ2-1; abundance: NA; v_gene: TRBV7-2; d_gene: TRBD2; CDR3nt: TGTGCCAGCAGGTTGGCGGGAGGGTCCTACAATGAGCAGTTCTTC; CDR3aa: CASRLAGGSYNEQFF
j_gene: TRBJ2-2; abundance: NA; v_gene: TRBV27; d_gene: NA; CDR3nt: TGTGCCAGCAGTCTGAACCCGGGACTGTACACCGGGGAGCTGTTTTTT; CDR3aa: CASSLNPGLYTGELFF
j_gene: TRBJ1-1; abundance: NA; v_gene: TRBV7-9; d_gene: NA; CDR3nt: TGTGCCAGCAGCGCGCAAATGAACACTGAAGCTTTCTTT; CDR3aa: CASSAQMNTEAFF
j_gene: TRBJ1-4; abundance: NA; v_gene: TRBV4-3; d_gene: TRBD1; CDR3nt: TGCGCCAGCAGCCCCCGGGACAGGGCTCTCGAAAAACTGTTTTTT; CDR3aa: CASSPRDRALEKLFF
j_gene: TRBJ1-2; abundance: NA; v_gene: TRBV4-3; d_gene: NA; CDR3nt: TGCGCCAGCAGCCAAGGTCGGTTAGCGGGTGGCTACACCTTC; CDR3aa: CASSQGRLAGGYTF
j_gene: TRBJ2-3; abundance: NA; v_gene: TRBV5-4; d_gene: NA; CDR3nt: TGTGCCAGCAGTACTGCCGGGACAAGCACAGATACGCAGTATTTT; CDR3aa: CASSTAGTSTDTQYF
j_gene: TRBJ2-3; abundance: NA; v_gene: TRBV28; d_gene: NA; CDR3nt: TGTGCCAGCACCTTTCCCAGCACAGATACGCAGTATTTT; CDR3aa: CASTFPSTDTQYF
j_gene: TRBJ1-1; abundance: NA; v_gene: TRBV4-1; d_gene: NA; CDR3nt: TGCGCCAGCAGCCAATCCACCGAAGGAGGGGTACATGAAGCTTTCTTT; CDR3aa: CASSQSTEGGVHEAFF
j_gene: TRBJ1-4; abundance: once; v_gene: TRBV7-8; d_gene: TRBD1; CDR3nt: TGTGCCAGCAGCTTAGGAGTTAGGGGGCAGGGCGCAACTAATGAAAAACTGTTTTTT; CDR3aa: CASSLGVRGQGATNEKLFF
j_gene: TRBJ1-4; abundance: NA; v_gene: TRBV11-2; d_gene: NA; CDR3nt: TGTGCCAGCAGTTCAAAAGGAGTCCGGATTTGGGAAAAACTGTTTTTT; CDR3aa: CASSSKGVRIWEKLFF
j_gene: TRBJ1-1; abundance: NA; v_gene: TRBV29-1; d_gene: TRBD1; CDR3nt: TGCAGCGTGGGGGCGGGACAGGGGAACACTGAAGCTTTCTTT; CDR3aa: CSVGAGQGNTEAFF
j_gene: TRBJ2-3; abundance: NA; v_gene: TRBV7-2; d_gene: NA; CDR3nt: TGTGCCAGCAGGATTTCGGGGACAGATACGCAGTATTTT; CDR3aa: CASRISGTDTQYF
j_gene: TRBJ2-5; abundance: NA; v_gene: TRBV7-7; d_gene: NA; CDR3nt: TGTGCTAGCACCCTTAATTTGGGGGGTTTCGGGACCCAGTACTTC; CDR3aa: CASTLNLGGFGTQYF